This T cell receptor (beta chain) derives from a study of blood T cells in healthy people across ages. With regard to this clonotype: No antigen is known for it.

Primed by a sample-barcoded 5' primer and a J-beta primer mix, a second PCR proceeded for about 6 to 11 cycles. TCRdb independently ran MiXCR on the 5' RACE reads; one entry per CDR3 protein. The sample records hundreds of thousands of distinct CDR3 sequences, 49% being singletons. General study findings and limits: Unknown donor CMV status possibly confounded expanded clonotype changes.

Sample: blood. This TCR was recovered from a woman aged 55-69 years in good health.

The CDR3 DNA reads TGTGCCACCAGTGATCCAGGGGGCAAGTACAAGCAGTACTTC. It yields the protein CATSDPGGKYKQYF. The chain employs TRBV24-1 and TRBJ2-7; 8 nucleotides match TRBD1. Germline CDR1 is KGHDR and CDR2 is SFDVKD. V lost 3 bases and J lost 8; bases outside the gene matches: 8. CDR3 length: 14 amino acids.